Here is one TCR beta chain with its context. No antigen is known for it. No quality values exist for individual bases; no much larger clone is one base distant. Sequencing instrument: Illumina NovaSeq 6000. TCRalpha and TCRbeta cDNA libraries were constructed by 5'RACE with constant-segment primers, with sample barcodes and unique molecular identifiers being introduced. Trizol reagent was used to extract RNA from every sample. The libraries were amplified in two PCR steps, and the second step added a second sample barcode and Illumina TruSeq adapters. Sequencing of the libraries was done on an Illumina NovaSeq, producing 2 x 150 bp paired-end reads. The original pipeline was this. With migec v1.2.7, reads were demultiplexed and then collapsed into UMI-guided consensus sequences. With mixcr v2.1.11, UMI consensuses were aligned to TRA and TRB V and J templates and assembled into clonotypes. A clonotype was counted as expanded or contracted only if both edgeR and NoisET called the change significant, with noise models trained on biological replicates. For edgeR calls, the cutoffs were a false discovery rate-adjusted p below 0.01 and a log2 fold-change threshold of 1. PCA with hierarchical clustering of max-normalized trajectories of the 1000 most abundant clonotypes was used as exploratory dynamics analysis. Separately sequenced CD4+ and CD8+ repertoires were used to assign a CD4 or CD8 phenotype to each responding clone. The public sequencing data were trimmed at Q25 with fastp and processed into clonotypes with MiXCR by TCRdb, which kept only in-frame beta chains. Each CDR3 protein appears once, grouped with its most common genes and DNA. What appears here as the V and J calls and clone size reflects TCRdb's work, not the paper's. For this sample the table gives 110,000 to 150,000 distinct CDR3 sequences, of which roughly a quarter were detected only once. Roughly a quarter of the sample is in the top ten clones.

The CDR3 has 14 amino acids, counting the end cysteine and phenylalanine. Only the CDR3 part of the read is kept: 42 bases, read in frame from the first base. Cut back by 4 bases and 8 bases, the V and J ends lie 14 bases apart. According to the germline V gene, CDR1 reads KGHDR and CDR2 reads SFDVKD. The sample originates from a study of T-cell memory formation after mild COVID-19 (dated by TCRdb to the early 2020s). As for the study more broadly: TCR sequence clusters from the two donors were largely donor specific. T-cell clones expanding and contracting after mild COVID-19 in a couple of donors were tracked by longitudinal TCRalpha and TCRbeta repertoire sequencing. The cohort was made up of two young adult volunteers, one female and one male, who were previously healthy. The study at large found these results: Balanced CD4/CD8 phenotypes were observed for clones contracting from day 15 to 85, whereas a bias towards CD4+ was observed for a second wave of clones expanding from day 15 to 37. The detection of some responding clones in pre-infection memory suggests that pre-existing cross-reactive memory T cells joined the SARS-CoV-2 response. Contracting CD4+ clones turned up mainly in the CM and EM memory subsets, whereas EMRA was where CD8+ clones were enriched. The study included only a couple of mild cases, and larger cohorts that include severe cases with pre-infection samples were judged to be necessary. SARS-CoV-2 specificity of the second-wave clones peaking on day 37 was not confirmed.

Ficoll-Paque density gradient centrifugation was used to isolate PBMCs. The chain joins TRBV24-1 to TRBJ2-1; the D segment cannot be called with confidence. Specimen: PBMCs or a T cell subset sorted from them (not recorded which). The TCR comes from an adult woman who had mild COVID-19 (a few samples of this study predate the infection). The sample titles of this study are shuffled in the database, so cell type and time point are left out; the donor was told from shared clones. The DNA sequence is TGTGCCACCAGTGACTCCCCGGATGTGGATGAGCAGTTCTTC. This yields the protein CATSDSPDVDEQFF.